This T cell receptor (beta chain) was captured in a study of blood T cell repertoires in COVID-19. Sequencing used immunoSEQ multiplex PCR; TCRdb keeps in-frame clones, though not all of them. This sample carries roughly 400,000 clones, less than 95% of them seen once, and the ten largest clones take about 0.63%. Symptom resolution, clearance, or two negative PCRs marked the recovered donors of Cohort 3. Trimming pared 11 bases from V and 0 bases from J, leaving 22 bases between. Germline V gene data show CDR1 as SNHLY and CDR2 as FYNNEI. The CDR3 is 16 residues long. The chain links TRBV2 to TRBJ2-5, with a weak D call TRBD2 (6 bases). The sequencing input was PBMCs or T cells enriched from blood (not recorded which). The sequence was obtained from a man aged 18 to 30 who had recovered from COVID-19. The CDR3 region has the DNA TGTGCCGGACTAAGTACGAGCGGAGGACACCAAGAGACCCAGTACTTC. Its translation: CAGLSTSGGHQETQYF.